These 21 T cell receptor beta chains came from one sample sequenced in a study of shared clonotypes between healthy human individuals. Profiled with immunoSEQ multiplex PCR; TCRdb holds only in-frame clones, not every one. Among hundreds of thousands of clones listed, less than 80% were seen once. The sequenced material came from memory CD4+ T cells sorted from blood. Subset reported: CD45RA-negative fraction. Receptors originate from a woman between 25 and 40 years old in good health.

V usage is TRBV28 and J usage is TRBJ2-2; perhaps TRBD1 as D (6 bases). In germline, CDR1 is MDHEN, CDR2 SYDVKM. Deletions cut 7 bases from V and 2 bases from J, with 8 bases between. The CDR3 is made up of 13 amino acids. CDR3 DNA: TGTGCCAGCAAGGACAGAAACACCGGGGAGCTGTTTTTT. It specifies CASKDRNTGELFF.

CDR3 sequence (DNA): TGTGCCAGCACTTCAAAGTGGTGGGAGTACGACGGGGAGCTGTTTTTT. Protein: CASTSKWWEYDGELFF. The genes are TRBV7-2 and TRBJ2-2, with D maybe TRBD2 (5 bases). This CDR3 region has 16 residues. Between the trimmed V and J ends, which lost 7 bases and 7 bases, there was a span of 22 bases. Germline V lookup: CDR1 SGHTA, CDR2 FQGNSA.

Note on this clone: Distinct nucleotide sequences in the sample also encode this CDR3. The chain is built from TRBV30 and TRBJ2-5; D is unclear. Germline CDR1 GTSNPN, CDR2 SVGIG (reference sequence). The germline V and J ends were trimmed by 0 bases and 4 bases, with 6 bases remaining between them. The CDR3 covers 12 residues. The CDR3 DNA reads as TGTGCCTGGAGTGTACGGAGAGAGACCCAGTACTTC. Translated, it gives CAWSVRRETQYF. Full variable domain (missing parts from reference TRBV30 and TRBJ2-5): SQTIHQWPATLVQPVGSPLSLECTVEGTSNPNLYWYRQAAGRGLQLLFYSVGIGQISSEVPQNLSASRPQDRQFILSSKKLLLSDSGFYLCAWSVRRETQYFGPGTRLLVL.

To note about this clone: The sample has other DNA sequences that encode this CDR3 too. This chain connects TRBV5-1 to TRBJ2-3; 12 bases are a match to TRBD1. The CDR3 totals 16 residues. CDR1 SGHRS and CDR2 YFSETQ come from the germline V gene. Trimming cost V 4 bases and J 0 bases; bases outside gene matches: 3. CDR3 nucleotides: TGCGCCAGCAGCCTGGGACAGGGGGCTAGCACAGATACGCAGTATTTT. Translating gives CASSLGQGASTDTQYF.

The rearrangement joins TRBV28 to TRBJ2-1; 7 bases are a match to TRBD1. The CDR3 spans 14 residues. Germline trimming cut 5 bases from V and 8 bases from J; bases unmatched to any gene: 9. CDR1 and CDR2 (germline): MDHEN, SYDVKM. The CDR3 here is CASSRPGQSDEQFF. DNA for the CDR3: TGTGCCAGCAGTCGCCCGGGACAGAGCGATGAGCAGTTCTTC.

This clone was recorded once. The chain joins TRBV30 to TRBJ2-7, with 8 bases identical to TRBD1. Per the germline V gene, CDR1 is GTSNPN and CDR2 is SVGIG (reference sequence). The J segment lost 5 bases and the V segment lost 2 bases, leaving 2 bases of the junction unmatched. This CDR3 spans 12 amino acids. The CDR3 DNA sequence: TGTGCCTGGAGTTGGACAGGGAACGAGCAGTACTTC. The encoded protein is CAWSWTGNEQYF.

The chain couples TRBV14 to TRBJ2-5, with a tentative D call TRBD2 (6 bases). Germline V gives CDR1 SGHDN, CDR2 FVKESK. CDR3 length: 13 residues. Trimming took off 4 bases at V and 4 bases at J, with 10 bases between the two ends. The CDR3: CASSLRERETQYF. CDR3 in DNA: TGTGCCAGCAGCCTCCGGGAGAGAGAGACCCAGTACTTC.

Worth noting for this clone: Distinct nucleotide sequences in the sample also encode this CDR3. The V call is TRBV5-6, the J call TRBJ2-7, with 7 bases identical to TRBD2. Germline lookup yields CDR1 SGHDT and CDR2 YYEEEE. V shed 2 bases, J shed 0 bases, and the junction held 5 bases outside the gene matches. This CDR3 has 15 residues. This CDR3 reads CASSFGGTYSYEQYF. CDR3 sequence (DNA): TGTGCCAGCAGCTTCGGGGGGACCTACTCCTACGAGCAGTACTTC.

This rearrangement joins TRBV29-1 to TRBJ2-4, with 7 bases matching TRBD1. V lost 6 bases to trimming and J lost 4 bases; unmatched junction nucleotides: 6. CDR1 SQVTM and CDR2 ANQGSEA come from the germline V gene. The CDR3 length is 13 residues. This CDR3 reads CSVGTVGKNIQYF. CDR3 DNA: TGCAGCGTGGGGACAGTGGGAAAAAACATTCAGTACTTC.

The rearrangement uses TRBV29-1 and TRBJ1-1, with a tentative D call TRBD1 (6 bases). CDR1 is SQVTM, CDR2 ANQGSEA, per germline. The germline V and J ends were trimmed by 3 bases and 6 bases, with 11 bases remaining between them. The CDR3 is 12 residues long. The CDR3 loop is CSVDWEGAEAFF. CDR3 nucleotide sequence: TGCAGCGTTGATTGGGAGGGGGCTGAAGCTTTCTTT. The variable domain in full, with the rest retrieved from reference TRBV29-1 and TRBJ1-1, is SAVISQKPSRDICQRGTSLTIQCQVDSQVTMMFWYRQQPGQSLTLIATANQGSEATYESGFVIDKFPISRPNLTFSTLTVSNMSPEDSSIYLCSVDWEGAEAFFGQGTRLTVV.

The chain couples TRBV5-8 to TRBJ2-2; 8 nucleotides line up with TRBD2. This CDR3 contains 18 residues. J lost 0 bases, V lost 1 base, and 8 bases had no gene match. Germline CDR1 SGHTS, CDR2 YDEGEE. The CDR3 region is CASSLTLAGRSNTGELFF. The CDR3 nucleotides are TGTGCCAGCAGCTTGACGCTAGCGGGCCGATCGAACACCGGGGAGCTGTTTTTT.

Concerning this clone itself: The sample carries other DNA sequences with the same CDR3. The chain links TRBV19 to TRBJ1-4; D unclear. The V end was cut by 3 bases, the J end by 4 bases, with 12 bases between. The CDR3 runs 15 residues. In germline, CDR1 is LNHDA, CDR2 SQIVND (reference sequence). This CDR3 reads CASSMLSGYNEKLFF. The DNA of the CDR3 is TGTGCCAGTAGTATGCTCAGTGGTTATAATGAAAAACTGTTTTTT.

V and J are TRBV28 and TRBJ1-5; D may be TRBD1 (6 bases). Per germline, CDR1 MDHEN and CDR2 SYDVKM. Trimming removed 6 bases from V and 0 bases from J, with 12 bases in between. The CDR3 length is 15 residues. The CDR3 is CASSQGTSSNQPQHF. The CDR3 DNA reads TGTGCCAGCAGCCAAGGGACATCTAGCAATCAGCCCCAGCATTTT. The full variable domain, with the rest looked up from reference TRBV28 and TRBJ1-5, is DVKVTQSSRYLVKRTGEKVFLECVQDMDHENMFWYRQDPGLGLRLIYFSYDVKMKEKGDIPEGYSVSREKKERFSLILESASTNQTSMYLCASSQGTSSNQPQHFGDGTRLSIL.

This clone was counted between two and nine times. CDR3 bases: TGCAGCGTTGGAGGCTCGGGGGGAGTAGGATGGGAGACCCAGTACTTC. Its protein is CSVGGSGGVGWETQYF. The J gene is TRBJ2-5, the V gene TRBV29-1; the match to TRBD2 covers 7 bases. V lost 4 bases and J lost 5; bases outside the gene matches: 16. Germline CDR1 reads SQVTM; CDR2 reads ANQGSEA. The CDR3 loop spans 16 amino acids.

Of note for this clone: The same CDR3 arises from other DNA sequences in this sample as well. The rearrangement joins TRBV5-1 to TRBJ2-1; TRBD2 is a possible D gene (6 bases). CDR1 is SGHRS and CDR2 is YFSETQ in the germline V gene. The CDR3 totals 15 residues. Deletions cut 0 bases from V and 0 bases from J, with 7 bases between. This CDR3 reads CASSLAAGSYNEQFF. The CDR3 DNA sequence: TGCGCCAGCAGCTTGGCAGCGGGCTCCTACAATGAGCAGTTCTTC.

The J gene is TRBJ1-2, the V gene TRBV5-1; no clear D gene. The V end was cut by 4 bases, the J end by 6 bases, with 13 bases between. Germline CDR1 is SGHRS and CDR2 is YFSETQ. The CDR3 loop spans 13 amino acids. Here the CDR3 DNA reads TGCGCCAGCAGCCAACAAGACGGCCATGGCTACACCTTC. Protein: CASSQQDGHGYTF.

This chain links TRBV7-6 with TRBJ2-5; 10 bases agree with TRBD2. With V trimmed by 1 base and J by 5 bases, 7 bases remained unmatched. This CDR3 is built from 16 residues. Germline V lookup: CDR1 SGHVS, CDR2 FNYEAQ. The CDR3 sequence is CASSLGPAGGPETQYF. For the CDR3, the DNA is TGTGCCAGCAGCTTAGGTCCAGCGGGAGGGCCCGAGACCCAGTACTTC. Drawing the rest from reference TRBV7-6 and TRBJ2-5, the complete variable domain is GAGVSQSPRYKVTKRGQDVALRCDPISGHVSLYWYRQALGQGPEFLTYFNYEAQQDKSGLPNDRFSAERPEGSISTLTIQRTEQRDSAMYRCASSLGPAGGPETQYFGPGTRLLVL.

The chain employs TRBV27 and TRBJ1-1, with 7 bases fitting TRBD1. CDR1 and CDR2 (germline): MNHEY, SMNVEV (reference sequence). With 5 bases clipped from V and 4 bases from J, the junction kept 7 bases outside the gene matches. This CDR3 is 14 amino acids long. CDR3 nucleotides: TGTGCCAGCAGTCCGCGACAGGGCACCACTGAAGCTTTCTTT. It specifies CASSPRQGTTEAFF.

Turning to this clone: Other DNA sequences in this specimen translate into the identical CDR3. CDR3 bases: TGCGCCAGCAGCCAAGGGGGACACAGGGAGAACTATGGCTACACCTTC. This sequence encodes CASSQGGHRENYGYTF. The J gene is TRBJ1-2, the V gene TRBV4-1, with a tentative D call TRBD1 (6 bases). Looked up from germline, CDR1 is MGHRA and CDR2 is YSYEKL. V was clipped by 1 base and J by 2 bases, with 14 bases between them. The length of the CDR3 is 16 residues.

This clone is a singleton in its sample. The rearrangement uses TRBV28 and TRBJ2-7; 8 nucleotides line up with TRBD1. CDR1 is MDHEN, CDR2 SYDVKM, per germline. The CDR3 extends over 14 amino acids. V gave up 7 bases and J gave up 3 bases; unmatched junction bases: 8. CDR3: CASTSGTGLYEQYF. CDR3 bases: TGTGCCAGCACTTCCGGGACAGGACTCTACGAGCAGTACTTC. Together with reference TRBV28 and TRBJ2-7, the CDR3 gives the full variable domain: DVKVTQSSRYLVKRTGEKVFLECVQDMDHENMFWYRQDPGLGLRLIYFSYDVKMKEKGDIPEGYSVSREKKERFSLILESASTNQTSMYLCASTSGTGLYEQYFGPGTRLTVT.

The V gene is TRBV11-3, the J gene TRBJ2-1; 8 bases fit TRBD1. J gave up 2 bases and V 5 bases, and 11 bases lay outside the gene matches. The CDR3 spans 17 residues. Germline CDR1 reads SGHNT; CDR2 reads YENEEA. CDR3: CASSAGGGELAYNEQFF. In DNA form, the CDR3 reads TGTGCCAGCAGCGCAGGGGGCGGAGAGTTAGCCTACAATGAGCAGTTCTTC.